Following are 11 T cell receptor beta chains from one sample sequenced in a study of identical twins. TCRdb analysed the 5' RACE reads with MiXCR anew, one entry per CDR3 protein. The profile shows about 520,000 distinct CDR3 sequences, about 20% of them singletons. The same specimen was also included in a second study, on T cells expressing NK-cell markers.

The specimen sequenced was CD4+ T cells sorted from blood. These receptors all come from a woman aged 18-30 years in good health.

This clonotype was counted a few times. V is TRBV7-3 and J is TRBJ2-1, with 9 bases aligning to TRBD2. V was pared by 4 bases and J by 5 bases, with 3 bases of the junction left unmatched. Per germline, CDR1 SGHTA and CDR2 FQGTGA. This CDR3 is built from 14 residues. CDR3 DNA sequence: TGTGCCAGCAGCTCCAGCGGGGGGAACAATGAGCAGTTCTTC. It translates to CASSSSGGNNEQFF.

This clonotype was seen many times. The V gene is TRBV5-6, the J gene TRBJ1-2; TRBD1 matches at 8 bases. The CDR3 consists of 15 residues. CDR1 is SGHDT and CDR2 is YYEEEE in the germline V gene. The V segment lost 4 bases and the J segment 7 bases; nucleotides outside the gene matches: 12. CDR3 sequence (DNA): TGTGCCAGCAGCGAGGGACAGGCCTTACCGCTTGGCTACACCTTC. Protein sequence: CASSEGQALPLGYTF.

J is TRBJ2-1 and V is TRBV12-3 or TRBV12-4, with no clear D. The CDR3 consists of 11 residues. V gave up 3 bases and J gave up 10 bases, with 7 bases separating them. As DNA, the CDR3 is TGTGCCAGCAGTTTTCGACTGGAGCAGTTCTTC. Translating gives CASSFRLEQFF.

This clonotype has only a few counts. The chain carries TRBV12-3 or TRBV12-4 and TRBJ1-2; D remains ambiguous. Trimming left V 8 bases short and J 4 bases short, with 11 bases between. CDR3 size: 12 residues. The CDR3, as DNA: TGTGCCAGCGCACGGATGGGCTATGGCTACACCTTC. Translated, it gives CASARMGYGYTF.

This CDR3 reads CASSYRGLADLEQFF. CDR3 bases: TGTGCCAGCAGTTACCGGGGACTAGCGGACCTTGAGCAGTTCTTC. This chain uses TRBV6-2 or TRBV6-3 with TRBJ2-1, with TRBD2 matching over 11 bases. The CDR3 runs 15 residues. The trim removed 2 bases at V and 9 bases at J, leaving 6 bases unmatched. Germline values: CDR1 MNHEY, CDR2 SVGEGT.

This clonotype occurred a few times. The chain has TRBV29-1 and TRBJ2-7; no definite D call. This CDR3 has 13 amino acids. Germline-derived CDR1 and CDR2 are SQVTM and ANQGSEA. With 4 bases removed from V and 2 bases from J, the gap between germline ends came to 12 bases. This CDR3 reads CSVVGRTPYEQYF. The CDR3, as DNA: TGCAGCGTTGTAGGCCGAACCCCCTACGAGCAGTACTTC.

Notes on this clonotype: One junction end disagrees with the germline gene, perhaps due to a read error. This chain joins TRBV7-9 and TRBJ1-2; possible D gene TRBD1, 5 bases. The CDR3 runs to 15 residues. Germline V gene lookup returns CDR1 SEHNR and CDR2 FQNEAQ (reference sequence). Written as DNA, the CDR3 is TGTGCCAGCAACTTAGTGGGGCGAGGTTCCTATGGCTACACCTTC. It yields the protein CASNLVGRGSYGYTF.

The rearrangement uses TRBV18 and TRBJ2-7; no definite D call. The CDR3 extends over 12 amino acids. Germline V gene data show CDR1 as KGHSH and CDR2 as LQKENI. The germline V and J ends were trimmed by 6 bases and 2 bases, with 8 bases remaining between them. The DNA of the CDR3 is TGTGCCAGCTCCATCCTAACCTACGAGCAGTACTTC. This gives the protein CASSILTYEQYF.

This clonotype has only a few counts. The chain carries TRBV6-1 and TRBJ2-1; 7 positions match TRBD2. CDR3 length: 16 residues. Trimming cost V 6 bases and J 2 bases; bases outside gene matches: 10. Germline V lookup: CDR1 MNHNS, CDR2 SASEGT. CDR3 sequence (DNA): TGTGCCAGCAGACCAAAGCGGGATCCGACCTACAATGAGCAGTTCTTC. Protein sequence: CASRPKRDPTYNEQFF.

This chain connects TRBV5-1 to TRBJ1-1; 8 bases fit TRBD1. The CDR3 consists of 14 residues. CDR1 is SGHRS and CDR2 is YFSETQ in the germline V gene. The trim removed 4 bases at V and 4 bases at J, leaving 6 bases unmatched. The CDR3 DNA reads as TGCGCCAGCAGCGTATCACAGGGGGGCACTGAAGCTTTCTTT. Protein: CASSVSQGGTEAFF.

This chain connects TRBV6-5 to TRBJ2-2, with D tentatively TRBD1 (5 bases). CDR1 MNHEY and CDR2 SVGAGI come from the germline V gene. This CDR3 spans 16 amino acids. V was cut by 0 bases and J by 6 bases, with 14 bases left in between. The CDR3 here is CASSYSMQGSPGELFF. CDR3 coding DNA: TGTGCCAGCAGTTACTCGATGCAGGGTAGCCCCGGGGAGCTGTTTTTT.